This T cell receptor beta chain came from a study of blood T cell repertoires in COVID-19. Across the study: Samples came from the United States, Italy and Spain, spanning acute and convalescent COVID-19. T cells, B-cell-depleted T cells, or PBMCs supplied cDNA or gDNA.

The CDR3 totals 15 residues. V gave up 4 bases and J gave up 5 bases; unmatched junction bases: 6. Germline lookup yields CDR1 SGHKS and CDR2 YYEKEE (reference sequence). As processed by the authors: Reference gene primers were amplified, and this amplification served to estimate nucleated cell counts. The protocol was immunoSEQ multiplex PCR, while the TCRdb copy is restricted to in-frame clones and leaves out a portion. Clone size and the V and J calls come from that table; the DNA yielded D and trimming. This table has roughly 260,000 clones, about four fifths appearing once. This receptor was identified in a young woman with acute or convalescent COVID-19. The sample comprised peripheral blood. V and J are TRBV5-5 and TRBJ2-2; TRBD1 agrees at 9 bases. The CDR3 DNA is TGTGCCAGCAGCCTCGGGACAGGGTGGACCGGGGAGCTGTTTTTT. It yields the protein CASSLGTGWTGELFF.